The 15 T cell receptor beta chains below all came from one sample that was sequenced in a study of T cells expressing NK-cell markers. From the 5' RACE reads, TCRdb lists one entry per CDR3 protein and no DNA. The sample has more than 400,000 distinct CDR3 sequences. Sequencing used blood T cells: a sorted CD56 or NKG2C T cell subset, CD4+ or CD8+ T cells, or bulk PBMC T cells (not recorded which). The receptor set was obtained from a woman between 18 and 69 years old in good health.

V is TRBV20-1 and J is TRBJ1-1. Germline assignment: CDR1 DFQATT and CDR2 SNEGSKA (reference sequence). The CDR3 runs 12 residues. The CDR3 region is CSAPWEASGAFF.

The rearrangement joins TRBV7-2 to TRBJ2-7; TCRdb gives TRBD1 as the D gene, but with no DNA this cannot be confirmed. The CDR3 has 14 residues. Germline V gives CDR1 SGHTA, CDR2 FQGNSA. Here the CDR3 reads CASSPGGRSYEQYF.

The V and J genes are TRBV4-2 and TRBJ2-5; TCRdb proposes TRBD1, but this gene call is untestable without DNA. The CDR3 loop spans 14 amino acids. CDR1 and CDR2 from the germline V gene are LGHNA and YNFKEQ. CDR3 in amino acids: CASSQASEGETQYF.

J is TRBJ2-7 and V is TRBV12-3 or TRBV12-4; TCRdb reports TRBD1, a call that lacks DNA to check it against. The CDR3 has 14 amino acids. The CDR3 is CASSLIGVVGEQYF.

The chain carries TRBV5-6 and TRBJ1-1; TCRdb's D call of TRBD1 is untestable without DNA. Germline V gene lookup returns CDR1 SGHDT and CDR2 YYEEEE. The CDR3 contains 15 residues. Here the CDR3 reads CASSRERIGWTEAFF. Based on the CDR3 plus reference TRBV5-6 and TRBJ1-1, the full variable domain is DAGVTQSPTHLIKTRGQQVTLRCSPKSGHDTVSWYQQALGQGPQFIFQYYEEEERQRGNFPDRFSGHQFPNYSSELNVNALLLGDSALYLCASSRERIGWTEAFFGQGTRLTVV.

The chain combines TRBV6-1 with TRBJ2-5; TCRdb's D call of TRBD2 is untestable without DNA. The CDR3 has 15 amino acids. Germline V gene sequence: CDR1 MNHNS, CDR2 SASEGT. CDR3 protein: CASRSEEGLAGPSYF.

J is TRBJ2-1 and V is TRBV20-1. The CDR3 sequence is 14 residues long. Germline V CDR1 and CDR2: DFQATT, SNEGSKA (reference sequence). CDR3 in amino acids: CSAKRGSSYNEQFF.

This rearrangement joins TRBV29-1 to TRBJ2-4; TCRdb indicates TRBD2, and absent DNA this call remains unverified. The CDR3 is 11 amino acids. Germline values: CDR1 SQVTM, CDR2 ANQGSEA. The chain's CDR3 is CSVGGTFGSYF.

J is TRBJ1-3 and V is TRBV6-1; checking the TCRdb D call of TRBD1 is not possible without DNA. CDR1 is MNHNS, CDR2 SASEGT, per germline. This CDR3 contains 15 residues. The CDR3 protein is CASGRTGGSGNTIYF.

V gene TRBV6-5 combines with J gene TRBJ2-5; without DNA, the TCRdb call of TRBD1 cannot be checked. CDR1 is MNHEY, CDR2 SVGAGI, per germline. CDR3 length: 15 residues. CDR3 in amino acids: CASSYWGQSKETQYF.

J is TRBJ2-3 and V is TRBV30; the TCRdb call, TRBD2, lacks DNA for checking. The germline V gene encodes CDR1 GTSNPN and CDR2 SVGIG (reference sequence). The CDR3 consists of 14 residues. The CDR3 loop is CAWSRSGSGDTQYF.

This chain links TRBV7-2 with TRBJ1-1; the D gene TCRdb calls, TRBD1, cannot be checked with no DNA. The CDR3 covers 15 residues. Germline CDR1 reads SGHTA; CDR2 reads FQGNSA. The CDR3 is CASSPLGQGGNEAFF.

CDR3 loop: CASTQGASSSGNTIYF. The chain couples TRBV5-1 to TRBJ1-3; with no DNA, the TCRdb D assignment of TRBD1 cannot be verified. The CDR3 has 16 amino acids. Germline V gene sequence: CDR1 SGHRS, CDR2 YFSETQ. The full variable domain, with the rest looked up from reference TRBV5-1 and TRBJ1-3, is KAGVTQTPRYLIKTRGQQVTLSCSPISGHRSVSWYQQTPGQGLQFLFEYFSETQRNKGNFPGRFSGRQFSNSRSEMNVSTLELGDSALYLCASTQGASSSGNTIYFGEGSWLTVV.

J is TRBJ1-4 and V is TRBV25-1. The CDR3 has 16 residues. Per the germline V gene, CDR1 is MGHDK and CDR2 is SYGVNS. The CDR3 region is CASSEAVRRVNEKLFF.

V gene TRBV5-1 combines with J gene TRBJ1-2. Germline V gene sequence: CDR1 SGHRS, CDR2 YFSETQ. CDR3 size: 12 residues. This CDR3 reads CASSLTSGGYTF.